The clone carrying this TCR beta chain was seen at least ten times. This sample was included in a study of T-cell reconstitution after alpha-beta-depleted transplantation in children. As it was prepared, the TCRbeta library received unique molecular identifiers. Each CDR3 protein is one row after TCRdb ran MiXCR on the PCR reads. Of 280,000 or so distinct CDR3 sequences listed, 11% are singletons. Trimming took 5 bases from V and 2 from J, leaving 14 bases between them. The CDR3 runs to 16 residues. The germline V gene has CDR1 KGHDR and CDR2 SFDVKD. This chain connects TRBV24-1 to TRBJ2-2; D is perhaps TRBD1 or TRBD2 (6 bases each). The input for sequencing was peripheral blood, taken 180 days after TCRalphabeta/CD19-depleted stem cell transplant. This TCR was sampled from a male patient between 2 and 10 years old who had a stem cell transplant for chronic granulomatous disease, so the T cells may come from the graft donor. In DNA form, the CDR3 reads TGTGCCACCAGTGCCGGGGGCCCCGTCAACACCGGGGAGCTGTTTTTT. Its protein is CATSAGGPVNTGELFF.